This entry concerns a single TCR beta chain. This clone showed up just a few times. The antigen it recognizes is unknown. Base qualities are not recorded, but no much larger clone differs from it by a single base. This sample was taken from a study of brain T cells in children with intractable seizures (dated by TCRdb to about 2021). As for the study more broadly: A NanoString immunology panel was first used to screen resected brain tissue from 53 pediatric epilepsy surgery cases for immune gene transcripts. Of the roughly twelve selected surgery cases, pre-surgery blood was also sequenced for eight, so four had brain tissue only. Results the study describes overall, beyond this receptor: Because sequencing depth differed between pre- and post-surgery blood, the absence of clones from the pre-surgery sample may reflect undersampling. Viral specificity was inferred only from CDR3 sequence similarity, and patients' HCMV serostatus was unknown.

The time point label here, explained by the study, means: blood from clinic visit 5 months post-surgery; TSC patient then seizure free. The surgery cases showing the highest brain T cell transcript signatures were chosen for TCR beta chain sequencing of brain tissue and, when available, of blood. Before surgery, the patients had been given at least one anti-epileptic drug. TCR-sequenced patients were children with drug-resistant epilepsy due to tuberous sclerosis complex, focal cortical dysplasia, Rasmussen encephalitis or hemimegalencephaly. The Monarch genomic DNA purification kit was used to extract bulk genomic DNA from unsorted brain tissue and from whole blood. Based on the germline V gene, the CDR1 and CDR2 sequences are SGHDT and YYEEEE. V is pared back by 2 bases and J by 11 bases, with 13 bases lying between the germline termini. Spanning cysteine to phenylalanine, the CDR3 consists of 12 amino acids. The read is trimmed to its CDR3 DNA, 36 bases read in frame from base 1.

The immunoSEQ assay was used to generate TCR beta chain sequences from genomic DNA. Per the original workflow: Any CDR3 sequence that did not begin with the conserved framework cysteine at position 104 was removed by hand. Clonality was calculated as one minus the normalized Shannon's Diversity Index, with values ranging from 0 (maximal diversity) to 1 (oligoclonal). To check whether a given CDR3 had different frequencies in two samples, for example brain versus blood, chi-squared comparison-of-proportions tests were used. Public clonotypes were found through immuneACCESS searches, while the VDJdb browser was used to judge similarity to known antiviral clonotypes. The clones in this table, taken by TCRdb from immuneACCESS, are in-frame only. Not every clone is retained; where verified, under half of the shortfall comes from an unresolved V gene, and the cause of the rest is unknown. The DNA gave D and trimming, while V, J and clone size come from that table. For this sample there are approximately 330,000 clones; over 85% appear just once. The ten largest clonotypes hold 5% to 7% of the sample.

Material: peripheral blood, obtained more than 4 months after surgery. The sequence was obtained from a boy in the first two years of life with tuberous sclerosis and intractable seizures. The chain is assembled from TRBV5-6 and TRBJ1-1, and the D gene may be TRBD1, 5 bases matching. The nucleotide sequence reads TGTGCCAGCAGCTTCGGTTCCAGGGAGGCTTTCTTT. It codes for CASSFGSREAFF.